The text below deals with one T cell receptor beta chain. Profiling relied on immunoSEQ multiplex PCR, and the TCRdb table lists in-frame clones only, not all of them. The table records approximately 60,000 clones, roughly 86% of them present only once. This sample is drawn from a study of technical replicates of blood from a few donors. This CDR3 is 14 amino acids long. Germline CDR1 reads SGHTA; CDR2 reads FQGNSA. The V end lost 4 bases, the J end lost 4 bases, and 13 bases lay between the germline ends. The sample comprised PBMCs. The V and J genes are TRBV7-2 and TRBJ1-2; D gene uncertain. The TCR was taken from a human donor in good health. Some clones in this sample may be carry-over from other donors' samples. CDR3 DNA: TGTGCCAGCAGCTCCTCCCGAGGGTTCTATGGCTACACCTTC. It specifies CASSSSRGFYGYTF.